The clone carrying this T cell receptor beta chain showed up just a few times. Per the original methods: Nucleated cell counts were estimated from reference gene primer amplification. Clones were sequenced by immunoSEQ multiplex PCR, and TCRdb holds only the in-frame ones, with some missing. That table is the source of V, J and clone size, and D and trimming were worked out from the DNA. The sample has 300,000 or so clones; 85% to 90% are singletons. The data derive from a study of blood T cell repertoires in COVID-19. Turning to the study itself: Some COVID-19 samples were acute and others convalescent; all came from the United States, Italy and Spain. T cells, B-cell-depleted T cells, or PBMCs supplied cDNA or gDNA.

Recruits, aged about 18 to 100 years, lived in 20 to 30 US areas. This CDR3 contains 15 residues. Trimming removed 2 bases from V and 2 bases from J; junction bases left unmatched: 3. In germline, CDR1 is LNHDA, CDR2 SQIVND (reference sequence). The source of this sequence is a woman younger than 30 who had recovered from COVID-19. Sample: PBMCs or T cells enriched from blood (not recorded which). This chain joins TRBV19 and TRBJ2-1; 7 positions agree with TRBD1. In nucleotides, the CDR3 is TGTGCCAGTAGTATACGGGACAGAGCCTACAATGAGCAGTTCTTC. Its protein product is CASSIRDRAYNEQFF.